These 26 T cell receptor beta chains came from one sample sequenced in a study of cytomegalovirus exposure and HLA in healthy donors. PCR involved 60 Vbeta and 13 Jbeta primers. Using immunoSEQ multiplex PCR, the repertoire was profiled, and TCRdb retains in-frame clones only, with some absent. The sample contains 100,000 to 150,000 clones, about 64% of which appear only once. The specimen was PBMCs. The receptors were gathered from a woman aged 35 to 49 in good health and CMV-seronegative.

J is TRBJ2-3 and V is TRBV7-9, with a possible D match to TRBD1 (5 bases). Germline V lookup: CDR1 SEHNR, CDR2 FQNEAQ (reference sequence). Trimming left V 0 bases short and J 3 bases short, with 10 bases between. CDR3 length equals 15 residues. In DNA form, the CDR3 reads TGTGCCAGCAGCTTAGCGGGGCCCTCAACAGATACGCAGTATTTT. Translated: CASSLAGPSTDTQYF.

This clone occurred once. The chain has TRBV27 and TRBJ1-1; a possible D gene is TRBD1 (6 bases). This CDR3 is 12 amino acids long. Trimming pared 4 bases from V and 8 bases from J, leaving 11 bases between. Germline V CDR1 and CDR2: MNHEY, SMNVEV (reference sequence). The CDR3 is CASSSSDREAFF. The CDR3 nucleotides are TGTGCCAGCAGTTCAAGTGACAGGGAAGCTTTCTTT.

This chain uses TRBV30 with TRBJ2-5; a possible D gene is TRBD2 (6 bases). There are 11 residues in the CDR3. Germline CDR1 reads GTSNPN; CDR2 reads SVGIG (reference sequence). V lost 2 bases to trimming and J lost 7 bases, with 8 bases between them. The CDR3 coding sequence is TGTGCCTGGAGTATCGGGGGGACCCAGTACTTC. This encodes CAWSIGGTQYF. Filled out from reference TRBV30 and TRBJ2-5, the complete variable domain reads SQTIHQWPATLVQPVGSPLSLECTVEGTSNPNLYWYRQAAGRGLQLLFYSVGIGQISSEVPQNLSASRPQDRQFILSSKKLLLSDSGFYLCAWSIGGTQYFGPGTRLLVL.

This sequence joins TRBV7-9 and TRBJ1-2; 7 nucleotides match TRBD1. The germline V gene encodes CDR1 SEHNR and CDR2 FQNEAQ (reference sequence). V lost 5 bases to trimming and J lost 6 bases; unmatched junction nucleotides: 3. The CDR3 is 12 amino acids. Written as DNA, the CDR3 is TGTGCCAGCAGCCGTGACAGGGATGGCTACACCTTC. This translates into CASSRDRDGYTF.

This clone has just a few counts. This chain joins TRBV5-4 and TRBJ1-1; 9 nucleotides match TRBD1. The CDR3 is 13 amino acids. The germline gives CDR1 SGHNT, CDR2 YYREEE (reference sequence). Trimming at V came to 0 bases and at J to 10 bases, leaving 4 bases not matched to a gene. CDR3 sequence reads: CASSLVGTGRAFF. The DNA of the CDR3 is TGTGCCAGCAGCTTGGTCGGGACAGGGCGAGCTTTCTTT.

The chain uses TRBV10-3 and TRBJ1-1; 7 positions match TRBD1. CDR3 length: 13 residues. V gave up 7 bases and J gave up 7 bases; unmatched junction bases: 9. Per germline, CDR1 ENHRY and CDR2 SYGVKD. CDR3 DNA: TGTGCCATCAAAACCCCGCAGGGGGTTGAAGCTTTCTTT. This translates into CAIKTPQGVEAFF.

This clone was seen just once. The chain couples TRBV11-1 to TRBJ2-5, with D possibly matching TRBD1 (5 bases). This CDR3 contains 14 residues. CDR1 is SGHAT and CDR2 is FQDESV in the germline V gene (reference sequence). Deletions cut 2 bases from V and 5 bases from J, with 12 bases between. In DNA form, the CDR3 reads TGTGCCAGCAGCTTACAAGGGGTCGGCGAGACCCAGTACTTC. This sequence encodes CASSLQGVGETQYF.

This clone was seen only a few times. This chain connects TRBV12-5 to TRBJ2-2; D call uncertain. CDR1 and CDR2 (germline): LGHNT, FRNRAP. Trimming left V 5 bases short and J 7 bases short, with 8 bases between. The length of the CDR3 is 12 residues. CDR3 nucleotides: TGTGCTAGTGGTCCCCAGGACGGGGAGCTGTTTTTT. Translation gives CASGPQDGELFF.

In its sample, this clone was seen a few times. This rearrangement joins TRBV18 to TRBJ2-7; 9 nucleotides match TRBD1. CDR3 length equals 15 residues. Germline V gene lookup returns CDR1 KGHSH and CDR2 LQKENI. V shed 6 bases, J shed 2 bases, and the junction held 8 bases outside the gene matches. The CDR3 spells CASSPPGQGTYEQYF. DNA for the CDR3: TGTGCCAGCTCCCCTCCGGGACAGGGTACCTACGAGCAGTACTTC.

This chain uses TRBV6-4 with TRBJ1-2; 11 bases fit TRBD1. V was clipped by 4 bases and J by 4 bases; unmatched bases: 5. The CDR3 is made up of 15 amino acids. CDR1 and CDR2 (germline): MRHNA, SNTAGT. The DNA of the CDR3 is TGTGCCAGCAGTGTAGAGGGACAGGGGGGCTATGGCTACACCTTC. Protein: CASSVEGQGGYGYTF.

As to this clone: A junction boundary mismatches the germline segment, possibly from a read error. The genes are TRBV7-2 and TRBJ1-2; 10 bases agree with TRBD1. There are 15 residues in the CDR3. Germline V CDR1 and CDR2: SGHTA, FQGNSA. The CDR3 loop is CASSILPGTGETVAF. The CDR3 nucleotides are TGTGCCAGCAGCATCTTACCCGGGACAGGGGAAACGGTCGCCTTC.

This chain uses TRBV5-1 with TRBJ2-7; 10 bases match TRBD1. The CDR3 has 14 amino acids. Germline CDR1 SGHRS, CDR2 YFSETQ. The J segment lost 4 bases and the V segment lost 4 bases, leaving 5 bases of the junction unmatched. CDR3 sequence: CASSPDRGRYEQYF. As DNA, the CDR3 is TGCGCCAGCAGCCCAGACAGGGGGCGATACGAGCAGTACTTC. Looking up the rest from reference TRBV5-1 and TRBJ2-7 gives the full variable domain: KAGVTQTPRYLIKTRGQQVTLSCSPISGHRSVSWYQQTPGQGLQFLFEYFSETQRNKGNFPGRFSGRQFSNSRSEMNVSTLELGDSALYLCASSPDRGRYEQYFGPGTRLTVT.

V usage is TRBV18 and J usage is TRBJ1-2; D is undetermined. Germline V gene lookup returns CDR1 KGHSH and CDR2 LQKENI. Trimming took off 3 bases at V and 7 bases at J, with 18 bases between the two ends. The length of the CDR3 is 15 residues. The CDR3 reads CASSPAQSSPLGYTF. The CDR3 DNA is TGTGCCAGCTCACCGGCACAGAGCTCACCCCTTGGCTACACCTTC.

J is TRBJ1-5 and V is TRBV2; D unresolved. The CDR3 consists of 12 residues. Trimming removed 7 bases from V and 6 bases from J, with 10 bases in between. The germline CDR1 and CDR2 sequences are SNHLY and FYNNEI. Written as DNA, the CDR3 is TGTGCCAGCAAGGGAGAGGGTCAGCCCCAGCATTTT. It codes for CASKGEGQPQHF.

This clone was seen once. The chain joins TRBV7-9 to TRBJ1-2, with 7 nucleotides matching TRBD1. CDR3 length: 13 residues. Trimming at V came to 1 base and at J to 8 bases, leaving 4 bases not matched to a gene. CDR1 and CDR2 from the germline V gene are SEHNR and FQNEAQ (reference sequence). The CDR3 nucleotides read TGTGCCAGCAGCTTAGAAAGACAGGGCGGCTACACCTTC. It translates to CASSLERQGGYTF.

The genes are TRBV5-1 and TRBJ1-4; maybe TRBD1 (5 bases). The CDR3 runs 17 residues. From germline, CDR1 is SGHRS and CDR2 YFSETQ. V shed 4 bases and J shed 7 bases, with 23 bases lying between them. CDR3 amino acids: CASSPRGGTAMGEKLFF. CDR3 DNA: TGCGCCAGCAGCCCCCGGGGGGGGACCGCGATGGGTGAAAAACTGTTTTTT.

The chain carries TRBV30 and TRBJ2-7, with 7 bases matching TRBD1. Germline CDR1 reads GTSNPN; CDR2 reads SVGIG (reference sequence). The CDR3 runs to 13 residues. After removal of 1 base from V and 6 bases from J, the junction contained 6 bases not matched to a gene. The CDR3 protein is CAWSGQGQSEQYF. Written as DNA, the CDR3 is TGTGCCTGGAGTGGACAGGGCCAGAGCGAGCAGTACTTC.

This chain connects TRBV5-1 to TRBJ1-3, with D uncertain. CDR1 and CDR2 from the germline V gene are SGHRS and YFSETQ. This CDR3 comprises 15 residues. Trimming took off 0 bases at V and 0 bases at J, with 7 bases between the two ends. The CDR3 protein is CASSLVPGSGNTIYF. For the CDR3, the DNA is TGCGCCAGCAGCTTGGTCCCAGGCTCTGGAAACACCATATATTTT.

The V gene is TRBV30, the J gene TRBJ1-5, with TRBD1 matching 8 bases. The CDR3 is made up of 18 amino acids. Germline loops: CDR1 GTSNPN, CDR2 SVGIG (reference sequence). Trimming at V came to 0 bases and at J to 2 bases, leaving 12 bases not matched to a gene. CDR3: CAWSVVAGGGMGNQPQHF. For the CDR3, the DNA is TGTGCCTGGAGTGTTGTAGCAGGGGGCGGTATGGGCAATCAGCCCCAGCATTTT.

CDR3 amino acids: CASSLDSNQPQHF. In nucleotides, the CDR3 is TGTGCCAGCTCACTAGATAGCAATCAGCCCCAGCATTTT. The gene calls are TRBV18 and TRBJ1-5; D is uncertain. The germline V and J ends were trimmed by 4 bases and 0 bases, with 4 bases remaining between them. CDR1 is KGHSH and CDR2 is LQKENI in the germline V gene. The CDR3 has 13 residues.

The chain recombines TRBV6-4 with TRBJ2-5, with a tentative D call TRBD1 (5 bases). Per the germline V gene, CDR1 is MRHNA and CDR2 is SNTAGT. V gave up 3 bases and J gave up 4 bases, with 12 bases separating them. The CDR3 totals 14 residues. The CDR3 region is CASSESQGSETQYF. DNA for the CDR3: TGTGCCAGCAGTGAAAGCCAGGGATCAGAGACCCAGTACTTC.

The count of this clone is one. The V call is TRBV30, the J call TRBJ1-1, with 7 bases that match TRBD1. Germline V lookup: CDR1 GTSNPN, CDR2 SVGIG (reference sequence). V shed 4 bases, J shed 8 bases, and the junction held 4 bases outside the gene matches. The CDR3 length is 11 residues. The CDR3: CAWNRQGEAFF. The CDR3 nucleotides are TGTGCCTGGAACAGACAGGGAGAAGCTTTCTTT. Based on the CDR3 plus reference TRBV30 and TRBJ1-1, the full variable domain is SQTIHQWPATLVQPVGSPLSLECTVEGTSNPNLYWYRQAAGRGLQLLFYSVGIGQISSEVPQNLSASRPQDRQFILSSKKLLLSDSGFYLCAWNRQGEAFFGQGTRLTVV.

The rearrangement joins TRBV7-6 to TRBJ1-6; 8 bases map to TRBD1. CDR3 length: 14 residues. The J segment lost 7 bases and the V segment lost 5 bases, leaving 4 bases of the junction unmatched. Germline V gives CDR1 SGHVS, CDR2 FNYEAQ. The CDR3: CASSRQGKNSPLHF. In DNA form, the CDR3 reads TGTGCCAGCAGCCGACAGGGGAAAAATTCACCCCTCCACTTT. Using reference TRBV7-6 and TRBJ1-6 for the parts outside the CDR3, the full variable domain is GAGVSQSPRYKVTKRGQDVALRCDPISGHVSLYWYRQALGQGPEFLTYFNYEAQQDKSGLPNDRFSAERPEGSISTLTIQRTEQRDSAMYRCASSRQGKNSPLHFGNGTRLTVT.

The CDR3 sequence is CASSPRGDRAYETQYF. The CDR3 DNA follows: TGTGCCAGCAGCCCACGGGGGGACAGGGCGTATGAGACCCAGTACTTC. V gene TRBV7-9 combines with J gene TRBJ2-5, with 9 nucleotides matching TRBD1. J was trimmed by 5 bases and V by 5 bases; bases with no gene match: 12. The CDR3 length is 16 residues. Germline V CDR1 and CDR2: SEHNR, FQNEAQ (reference sequence).

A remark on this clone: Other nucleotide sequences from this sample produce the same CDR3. The CDR3 DNA reads TGTGCCAGCAGTTTGACGGGGTCACCTAACTATGGCTACACCTTC. It codes for CASSLTGSPNYGYTF. The chain combines TRBV27 with TRBJ1-2; unclear D gene. Germline CDR1 reads MNHEY; CDR2 reads SMNVEV (reference sequence). This CDR3 is 15 amino acids long. V lost 3 bases and J 0 bases, leaving 11 bases between the germline ends.

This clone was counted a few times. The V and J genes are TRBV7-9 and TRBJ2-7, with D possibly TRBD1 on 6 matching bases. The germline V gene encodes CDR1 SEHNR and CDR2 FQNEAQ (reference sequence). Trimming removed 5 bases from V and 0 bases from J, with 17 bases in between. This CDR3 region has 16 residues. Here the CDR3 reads CASSRSPQGRSYEQYF. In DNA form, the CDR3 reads TGTGCCAGCAGCCGAAGCCCGCAGGGGCGCTCCTACGAGCAGTACTTC.